Listed below are T cell receptor beta chains from one sample, sequenced in a study of siplizumab effects on memory and regulatory T cells. The protocol was immunoSEQ multiplex PCR, while the TCRdb copy is restricted to in-frame clones and leaves out a portion. The sample has about 87,000 clones; 94% are singletons. Sequencing was done on a sample of non-Treg CD4+ T cells sorted from blood. These receptor sequences come from a human donor in good health. Each CDR3 is given with its conserved first and last residue. The D gene is left open where the match is weak. Clone size, where shown, is once, few, many, or a class for clones that have expanded.

D	V	size	length	J	CDR3	DNA
NA	TRBV30	few	11	TRBJ2-3	CAWSVGDTQYF	TGTGCCTGGAGTGTGGGAGATACGCAGTATTTT
NA	TRBV7-2	NA	17	TRBJ1-3	CASSAVGGFSSGNTIYF	TGTGCCAGCAGCGCCGTGGGGGGCTTCAGCTCTGGAAACACCATATATTTT
TRBD2	TRBV5-4	NA	15	TRBJ2-2	CASSGTSGGAVELFF	TGTGCCAGCAGCGGGACTAGCGGGGGGGCAGTGGAGCTGTTTTTT
NA	TRBV4-1	few	15	TRBJ1-5	CASSQDSYSNQPQHF	TGCGCCAGCAGCCAAGACAGCTATAGCAATCAGCCCCAGCATTTT
NA	TRBV2	NA	15	TRBJ2-2	CASSTDRTDTGELFF	TGTGCCAGCAGTACCGACAGGACCGACACCGGGGAGCTGTTTTTT
TRBD2	TRBV7-2	NA	14	TRBJ2-3	CASSQTSGTDTQYF	TGTGCCAGCAGCCAAACTAGCGGCACAGATACGCAGTATTTT
NA	TRBV20-1	once	11	TRBJ2-5	CSASMGETQYF	TGCAGTGCTAGTATGGGGGAGACCCAGTACTTC
TRBD1	TRBV12-5	NA	14	TRBJ1-4	CASGGGTANEKLFF	TGTGCTAGTGGTGGGGGGACAGCTAATGAAAAACTGTTTTTT
NA	TRBV9	NA	15	TRBJ1-3	CASSPATSSGNTIYF	TGTGCCAGCAGCCCCGCCACGAGCTCTGGAAACACCATATATTTT
NA	TRBV15	few	18	TRBJ1-2	CATSTSTTGAPGGRGYTF	TGTGCCACCAGCACTTCCACCACAGGAGCCCCCGGGGGCCGGGGCTACACCTTC
NA	TRBV9	NA	14	TRBJ1-4	CASSPRGSNEKLFF	TGTGCCAGCAGCCCCCGGGGGAGTAATGAAAAACTGTTTTTT
NA	TRBV30	NA	14	TRBJ1-1	CAWSVFLKNTEAFF	TGTGCCTGGAGTGTATTCCTGAAGAACACTGAAGCTTTCTTT
NA	TRBV5-1	NA	15	TRBJ2-2	CASSLAGWDTGELFF	TGCGCCAGCAGCTTGGCGGGTTGGGACACCGGGGAGCTGTTTTTT
NA	TRBV7-7	once	13	TRBJ1-1	CASSRDRNTEAFF	TGTGCTAGCAGCAGAGACAGGAACACTGAAGCTTTCTTT
TRBD1	TRBV4-1	NA	18	TRBJ2-3	CASLRTTGTGISTDTQYF	TGCGCCAGCCTTAGAACGACAGGGACAGGGATAAGCACAGATACGCAGTATTTT
TRBD2	TRBV7-3	NA	17	TRBJ2-7	CASSTPLAGVRSYEQYF	TGTGCCAGCAGCACCCCACTAGCGGGAGTTCGTAGCTACGAGCAGTACTTC
TRBD1	TRBV2	NA	14	TRBJ1-2	CASKDRLLSYGYTF	TGTGCCAGCAAGGACAGGCTTCTTTCCTATGGCTACACCTTC
NA	TRBV11-3	NA	15	TRBJ2-7	CASSLGPPSSYEQYF	TGTGCCAGCAGCTTAGGGCCGCCGTCCTCCTACGAGCAGTACTTC
NA	TRBV19	NA	13	TRBJ1-5	CASSIAGLGPQHF	TGTGCCAGTAGTATAGCCGGGCTTGGGCCCCAGCATTTT
NA	TRBV19	NA	14	TRBJ2-3	CATRVGSSTDTQYF	TGTGCCACCCGAGTGGGCAGTAGCACAGATACGCAGTATTTT
NA	TRBV5-4	NA	15	TRBJ1-6	CASSLQGRGNSPLHF	TGTGCCAGCAGCTTACAGGGACGCGGTAATTCACCCCTCCACTTT
NA	TRBV14	NA	15	TRBJ1-2	CASSQMSGANYGYTF	TGTGCCAGCAGCCAAATGTCAGGGGCTAACTATGGCTACACCTTC
TRBD2	TRBV19	NA	16	TRBJ2-2	CASSIVAGLNTGELFF	TGTGCCAGTAGTATTGTAGCGGGTCTCAACACCGGGGAGCTGTTTTTT
NA	TRBV25-1	NA	12	TRBJ1-1	CASRDSEPEAFF	TGTGCCAGCAGAGACTCTGAACCTGAAGCTTTCTTT
NA	TRBV29-1	NA	14	TRBJ2-5	CSARGRGRGETQYF	TGCAGCGCGCGAGGGAGGGGGCGAGGAGAGACCCAGTACTTC
NA	TRBV30	NA	12	TRBJ2-1	CAWSADNNEQFF	TGTGCCTGGAGTGCAGACAACAATGAGCAGTTCTTC
NA	TRBV29-1	NA	14	TRBJ2-5	CSVVPGTLQETQYF	TGCAGCGTTGTCCCGGGGACCCTTCAAGAGACCCAGTACTTC
TRBD1	TRBV4-1	NA	15	TRBJ1-5	CASSQEWTGNQPQHF	TGCGCCAGCAGCCAAGAGTGGACAGGGAATCAGCCCCAGCATTTT
TRBD2	TRBV11-2	NA	17	TRBJ2-2	CASSLWTSGRPRRELFF	TGTGCCAGCAGCTTATGGACTAGCGGGAGGCCGAGGCGGGAGCTGTTTTTT
NA	TRBV7-2	NA	13	TRBJ1-2	CASSLAQGGGYTF	TGTGCCAGCAGCTTAGCCCAGGGAGGAGGCTACACCTTC
TRBD2	TRBV4-2	NA	17	TRBJ2-5	CASSQAGLAGGGETQYF	TGTGCCAGCAGCCAGGCGGGACTGGCGGGAGGTGGAGAGACCCAGTACTTC
NA	TRBV4-3	NA	15	TRBJ2-1	CASSQPTNGNNEQFF	TGCGCCAGCAGCCAACCCACTAATGGCAACAATGAGCAGTTCTTC
NA	TRBV9	NA	15	TRBJ1-4	CASSSGTGRWEKLFF	TGTGCCAGCAGCTCGGGGACTGGGAGGTGGGAAAAACTGTTTTTT
NA	TRBV7-9	NA	11	TRBJ2-7	CASASQYEQYF	TGTGCCAGCGCCTCCCAGTACGAGCAGTACTTC
NA	TRBV2	NA	10	TRBJ2-5	CASSERTQYF	TGTGCCAGCAGTGAGCGTACCCAGTACTTC
TRBD2	TRBV10-3	NA	18	TRBJ2-2	CAISEGTSGPRVSGELFF	TGTGCCATCAGTGAGGGGACTAGCGGGCCCAGGGTATCCGGGGAGCTGTTTTTT
TRBD2	TRBV19	NA	20	TRBJ2-4	CASSIEGAGGQEVAKNIQYF	TGTGCCAGTAGTATAGAAGGTGCGGGAGGGCAGGAGGTTGCCAAAAACATTCAGTACTTC
TRBD1	TRBV7-3	NA	15	TRBJ2-1	CASSLGTGGWNEQFF	TGTGCCAGCAGCTTAGGGACAGGGGGCTGGAATGAGCAGTTCTTC
NA	TRBV11-2	NA	14	TRBJ1-2	CASSFTSGDPGYTF	TGTGCCAGCAGCTTTACCTCCGGAGACCCTGGCTACACCTTC
TRBD1	TRBV11-2	NA	15	TRBJ1-2	CASSFSTGTEYGYTF	TGTGCCAGCAGCTTTAGCACCGGGACAGAATATGGCTACACCTTC
NA	TRBV30	few	12	TRBJ1-2	CAWSVDQGISFF	TGTGCCTGGAGTGTAGACCAGGGAATCTCTTTCTTC
TRBD1	TRBV6-4	NA	15	TRBJ1-6	CASSLETGDNSPLHF	TGTGCCAGCAGTCTAGAGACAGGGGATAATTCACCCCTCCACTTT
NA	TRBV29-1	NA	16	TRBJ1-2	CSVEGSKGGPNYGYTF	TGCAGCGTTGAAGGATCTAAGGGGGGACCTAACTATGGCTACACCTTC
NA	TRBV2	NA	13	TRBJ2-7	CASSEQGLREQYF	TGTGCCAGCAGTGAACAGGGACTGAGGGAGCAGTACTTC
TRBD1	TRBV11-2	NA	15	TRBJ1-2	CASSATRTGGLGYTF	TGTGCCAGCAGCGCGACCCGGACAGGGGGTCTTGGCTACACCTTC
NA	TRBV6-6	NA	13	TRBJ1-1	CASSYRRDTEAFF	TGTGCCAGCAGTTACAGACGCGACACTGAAGCTTTCTTT
TRBD2	TRBV4-2	NA	18	TRBJ2-3	CASSQDGVWLAGTDTQYF	TGTGCCAGCAGCCAGGACGGAGTATGGCTAGCGGGCACAGATACGCAGTATTTT
NA	TRBV5-1	NA	14	TRBJ2-4	CASSNGQPRDIQYF	TGCGCCAGCAGCAACGGCCAACCGCGGGACATTCAGTACTTC
NA	TRBV7-9	NA	11	TRBJ2-5	CASSPAQTQYF	TGTGCCAGCAGTCCCGCCCAGACCCAGTACTTC
NA	TRBV19	NA	16	TRBJ1-5	CASSIDRSSSNQPQHF	TGTGCCAGTAGTATAGACCGGTCCTCTAGCAATCAGCCCCAGCATTTT
TRBD1	TRBV30	NA	16	TRBJ1-2	CAWSGQGEVIEYGYTF	TGTGCCTGGAGTGGACAGGGGGAGGTGATTGAATATGGCTACACCTTC
NA	TRBV2	few	11	TRBJ1-2	CASLRRYGYTF	TGTGCCAGCCTTAGACGGTATGGCTACACCTTC
NA	TRBV7-9	NA	16	TRBJ2-5	CASSLLRWAAQETQYF	TGTGCCAGCAGCTTATTACGTTGGGCCGCCCAAGAGACCCAGTACTTC
NA	TRBV6-1	NA	13	TRBJ2-7	CASSLDGPYEQYF	TGTGCCAGCAGTCTGGACGGCCCCTACGAGCAGTACTTC
TRBD1	TRBV2	NA	15	TRBJ1-2	CASREQGQLNYGYTF	TGTGCCAGCAGAGAGCAGGGACAGCTTAACTATGGCTACACCTTC